Listed below are T cell receptor beta chains from one sample, sequenced in a study of shared clonotypes between healthy human individuals. Using immunoSEQ multiplex PCR, the repertoire was profiled, and TCRdb retains in-frame clones only, with some absent. Of more than 2,000,000 clones listed, roughly nine tenths are singletons. The sequenced sample was naive CD4+ T cells sorted from blood. The receptors derive from a man between 18 and 29 years old in good health. Both conserved end residues are part of each CDR3. D genes are given only for firm matches. Clone size, where shown, is once, few, many, or a class for clones that have expanded.

CDR3aa	CDR3nt	v_gene	j_gene	abundance	d_gene
CASSSDREGWTNEKLFF	TGTGCCAGCAGCTCGGACAGGGAAGGGTGGACTAATGAAAAACTGTTTTTT	TRBV7-9	TRBJ1-4	.	TRBD1
CAISEGTDSYEQYF	TGTGCCATCAGTGAGGGGACCGATTCCTACGAGCAGTACTTC	TRBV10-3	TRBJ2-7	.	.
CASSEQGSYGYTF	TGTGCCAGCAGTGAACAGGGGAGCTATGGCTACACCTTC	TRBV6-4	TRBJ1-2	once	TRBD1
CASSLRESNYGYTF	TGTGCCAGCAGCTTGCGAGAGTCTAACTATGGCTACACCTTC	TRBV5-4	TRBJ1-2	.	.
CAWSVGTGGRETQYF	TGTGCCTGGAGTGTCGGGACAGGGGGACGAGAGACCCAGTACTTC	TRBV30	TRBJ2-5	.	TRBD1
CASSDRGTFYEQYF	TGTGCCAGCAGTGACAGGGGAACATTCTACGAGCAGTACTTC	TRBV6-1	TRBJ2-7	.	.
CASSSFLSGRSSYEQYF	TGTGCCAGCAGCTCTTTCCTCTCTGGCCGGAGCTCCTACGAGCAGTACTTC	TRBV7-9	TRBJ2-7	once	.
CASSADDSNQPQHF	TGTGCCAGCAGCGCAGACGATAGCAATCAGCCCCAGCATTTT	TRBV7-2	TRBJ1-5	.	.
CASSQEVMGTGTQYF	TGCGCCAGCAGCCAAGAGGTCATGGGGACGGGTACGCAGTATTTT	TRBV4-3	TRBJ2-3	.	.
CAWRPRGPYGYTF	TGTGCCTGGAGGCCCAGGGGTCCCTATGGCTACACCTTC	TRBV30	TRBJ1-2	.	.
CASSPLDRVYNEQFF	TGTGCCAGTAGCCCCCTCGACAGAGTTTACAATGAGCAGTTCTTC	TRBV19	TRBJ2-1	once	.
CASSSTGNNSPLHF	TGTGCCAGCAGCTCGACAGGGAATAATTCACCCCTCCACTTT	TRBV7-2	TRBJ1-6	.	TRBD1
CASSPPWTSGYNEQFF	TGTGCCAGCAGCCCGCCCTGGACTAGCGGGTACAATGAGCAGTTCTTC	TRBV11-3	TRBJ2-1	.	TRBD2
CASSITPGGWASPLHF	TGTGCCAGCAGCATAACTCCCGGGGGGTGGGCTTCACCCCTCCACTTT	TRBV5-4	TRBJ1-6	.	.